This T cell receptor beta chain originates from a study of blood T cell repertoires in COVID-19. Study details: Samples representing acute and convalescent COVID-19 were sourced from the United States, Italy and Spain. Sample material is recorded as cDNA or gDNA derived from T cells, B-cell-depleted T cells, or PBMCs.

Original processing methods: By means of reference gene primer amplification, nucleated cell counts were estimated. The data were produced by immunoSEQ multiplex PCR, yet TCRdb's version contains in-frame clones alone and is incomplete. The D gene and trimming were derived from the DNA, and the V and J assignments and clone size from that table. The sample carries 200,000 to 300,000 clones, 84% recorded once. Trimming cost V 8 bases and J 5 bases, with 18 bases left between them. From germline, CDR1 is MNHNY and CDR2 SVGAGI (reference sequence). This CDR3 has 14 amino acids. This clonotype originated in a man aged 60-69 years with acute or convalescent COVID-19. The sample taken for sequencing was peripheral blood. The rearrangement links TRBV6-6 to TRBJ1-2; the D gene is possibly TRBD1 (6 bases). This CDR3 reads CASDNGGASYGYTF. The CDR3 DNA reads TGTGCCAGCGACAATGGGGGGGCGAGTTATGGCTACACCTTC.